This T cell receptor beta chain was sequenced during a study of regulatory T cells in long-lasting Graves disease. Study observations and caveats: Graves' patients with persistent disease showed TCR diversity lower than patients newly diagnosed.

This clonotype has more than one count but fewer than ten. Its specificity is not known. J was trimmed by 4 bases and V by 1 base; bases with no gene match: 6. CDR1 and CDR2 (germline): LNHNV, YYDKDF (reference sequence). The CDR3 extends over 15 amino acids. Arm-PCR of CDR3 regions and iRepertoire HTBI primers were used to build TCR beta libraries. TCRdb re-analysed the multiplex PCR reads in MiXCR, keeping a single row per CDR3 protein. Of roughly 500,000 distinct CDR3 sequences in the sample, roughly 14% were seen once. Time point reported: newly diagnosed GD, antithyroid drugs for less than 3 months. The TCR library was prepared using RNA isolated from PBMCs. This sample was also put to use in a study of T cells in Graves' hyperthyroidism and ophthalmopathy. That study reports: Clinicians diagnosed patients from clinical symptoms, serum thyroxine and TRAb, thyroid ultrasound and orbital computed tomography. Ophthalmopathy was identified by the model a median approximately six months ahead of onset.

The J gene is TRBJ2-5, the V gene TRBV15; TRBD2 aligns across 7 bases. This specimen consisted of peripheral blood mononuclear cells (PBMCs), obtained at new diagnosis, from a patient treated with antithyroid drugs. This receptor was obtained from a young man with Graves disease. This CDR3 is CATSRGSSGRETQYF. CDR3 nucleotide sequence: TGTGCCACCAGCAGAGGGTCTAGCGGTAGAGAGACCCAGTACTTC.